This T cell receptor (beta chain) was sequenced during a study of OX40 agonist ivuxolimab in advanced cancers. Whole-study findings and limits: On average, CD8+ T cells had more expanded clones than CD4+.

With baseline, cycle 4 day 1, and cycle 7 day 1 as timepoints, blood was sampled. Note on this clone: The antigen remains undetermined.

Generated by immunoSEQ multiplex PCR, the TCRdb table keeps only in-frame clones and is missing some. This table has tens of thousands of clones, about four fifths appearing once. This clonotype was sampled from an adult with an advanced solid tumor such as melanoma, head and neck, liver or kidney cancer. The sequencing here drew on CD4+ or CD8+ T cells sorted from blood, taken in a trial of the OX40 agonist ivuxolimab.

CDR3: CASSQETGVNTGELFF. The DNA of the CDR3 is TGCGCCAGCAGTCAAGAGACAGGGGTGAACACCGGGGAGCTGTTTTTT. The chain joins TRBV23-1 to TRBJ2-2; TRBD1 aligns across 8 bases. TRBV23-1 is an open reading frame whose function is uncertain. Unmatched junction bases numbered 3, after V lost 2 bases and J lost 1 base. CDR3 length equals 16 residues.